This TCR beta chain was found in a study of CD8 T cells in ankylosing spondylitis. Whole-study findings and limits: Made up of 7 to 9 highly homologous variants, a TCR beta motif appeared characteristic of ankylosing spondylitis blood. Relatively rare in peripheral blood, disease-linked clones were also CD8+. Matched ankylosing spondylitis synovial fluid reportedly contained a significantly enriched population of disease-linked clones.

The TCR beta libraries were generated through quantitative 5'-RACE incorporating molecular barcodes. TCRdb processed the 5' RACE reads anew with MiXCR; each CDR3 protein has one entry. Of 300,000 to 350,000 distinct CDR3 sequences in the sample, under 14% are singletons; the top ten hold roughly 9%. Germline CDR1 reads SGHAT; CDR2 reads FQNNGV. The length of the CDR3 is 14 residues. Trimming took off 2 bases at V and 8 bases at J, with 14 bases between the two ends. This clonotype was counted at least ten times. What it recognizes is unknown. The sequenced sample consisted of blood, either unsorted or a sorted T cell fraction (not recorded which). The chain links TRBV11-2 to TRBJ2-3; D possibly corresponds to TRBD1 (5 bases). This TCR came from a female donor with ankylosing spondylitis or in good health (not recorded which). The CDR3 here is CASSLNERQGTQYF. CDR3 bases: TGTGCCAGCAGCTTAAATGAGCGTCAGGGTACGCAGTATTTT.